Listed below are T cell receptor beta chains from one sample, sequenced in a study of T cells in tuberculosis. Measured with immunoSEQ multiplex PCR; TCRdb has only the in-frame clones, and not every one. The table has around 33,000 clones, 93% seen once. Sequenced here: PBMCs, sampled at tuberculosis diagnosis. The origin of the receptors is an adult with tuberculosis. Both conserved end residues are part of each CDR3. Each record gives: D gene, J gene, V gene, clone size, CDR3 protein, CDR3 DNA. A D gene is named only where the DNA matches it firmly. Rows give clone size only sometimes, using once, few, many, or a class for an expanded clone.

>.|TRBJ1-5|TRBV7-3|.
CASSRGYNQPQHF
TGTGCCAGCAGCCGAGGGTACAATCAGCCCCAGCATTTT
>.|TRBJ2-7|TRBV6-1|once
CASSDLHEQYF
TGTGCCAGCAGTGACCTCCACGAGCAGTACTTC
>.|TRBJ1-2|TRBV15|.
CATSRDPGSNGYTF
TGTGCCACCAGCAGAGATCCGGGGAGCAATGGCTACACCTTC
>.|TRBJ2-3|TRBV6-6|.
CAAETADTQYF
TGTGCCGCGGAGACGGCAGATACGCAGTATTTT
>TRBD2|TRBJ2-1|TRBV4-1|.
CASSQDRLAGVVNEQFF
TGCGCCAGCAGCCAAGACCGGCTAGCGGGGGTGGTTAATGAGCAGTTCTTC
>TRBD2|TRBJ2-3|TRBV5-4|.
CASSFSGTSSGSTDTQYF
TGTGCCAGCAGCTTCTCCGGGACTAGTAGTGGGAGCACAGATACGCAGTATTTT
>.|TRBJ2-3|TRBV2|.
CASSELIRPPSTDTQYF
TGTGCCAGCAGTGAATTGATCAGGCCCCCATCCACAGATACGCAGTATTTT
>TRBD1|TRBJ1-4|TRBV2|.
CAAAQGTEEEKLFF
TGTGCCGCCGCCCAGGGGACAGAGGAAGAAAAACTGTTTTTT
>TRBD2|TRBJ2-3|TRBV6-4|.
CASSPREGHGDTQYF
TGTGCCAGCAGTCCTCGGGAGGGCCATGGGGATACGCAGTATTTT
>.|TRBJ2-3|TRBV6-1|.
CASSAQSTGDTQYF
TGTGCCAGCAGCGCCCAGTCGACTGGGGATACGCAGTATTTT
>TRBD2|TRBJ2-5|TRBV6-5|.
CASSYGLAPGETQYF
TGTGCCAGCAGTTACGGACTAGCGCCTGGGGAGACCCAGTACTTC
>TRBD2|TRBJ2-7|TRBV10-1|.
CARGSTGGSGNRSSYEQYF
TGCGCCAGGGGGAGTACCGGGGGTAGCGGGAATAGGAGCTCCTACGAGCAGTACTTC
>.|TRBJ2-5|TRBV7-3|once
CASSFRNHLAETQETQYF
TGTGCCAGCAGCTTCCGAAACCATTTAGCGGAGACCCAAGAGACCCAGTACTTC
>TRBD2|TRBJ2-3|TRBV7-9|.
CASRSSGRTDTQYF
TGTGCCAGCAGGTCTAGCGGGCGCACAGATACGCAGTATTTT
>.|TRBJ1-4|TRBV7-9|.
CASSLGGDTEKLFF
TGTGCCAGCAGCTTAGGGGGGGATACTGAAAAACTGTTTTTT
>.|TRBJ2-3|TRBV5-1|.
CASSPGHDGDTQYF
TGCGCCAGCAGCCCGGGACATGACGGCGATACGCAGTATTTT
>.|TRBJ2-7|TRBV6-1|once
CASSERGYEQYF
TGTGCCAGCAGTGAGCGAGGTTACGAGCAGTACTTC
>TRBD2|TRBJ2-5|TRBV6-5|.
CASSYLRGGRETQYF
TGTGCCAGCAGTTACTTACGGGGGGGCCGGGAGACCCAGTACTTC
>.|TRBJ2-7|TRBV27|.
CASSLGAMVYEQYF
TGTGCCAGCAGTTTAGGGGCTATGGTCTACGAGCAGTACTTC
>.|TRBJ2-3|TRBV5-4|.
CASSLSSTDTQYF
TGTGCCAGCAGCTTGTCTAGCACAGATACGCAGTATTTT